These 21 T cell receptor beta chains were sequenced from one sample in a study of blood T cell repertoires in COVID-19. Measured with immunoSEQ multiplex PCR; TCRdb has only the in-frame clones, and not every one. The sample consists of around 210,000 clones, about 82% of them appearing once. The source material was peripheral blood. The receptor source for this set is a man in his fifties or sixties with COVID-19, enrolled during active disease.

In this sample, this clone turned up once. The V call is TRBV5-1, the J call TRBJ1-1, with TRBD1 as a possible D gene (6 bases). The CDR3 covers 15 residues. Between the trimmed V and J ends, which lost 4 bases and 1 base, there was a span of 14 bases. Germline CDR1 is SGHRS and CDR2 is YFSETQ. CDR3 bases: TGCGCCAGCAGCGCACGGGTGGGGGCGAACACTGAAGCTTTCTTT. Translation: CASSARVGANTEAFF.

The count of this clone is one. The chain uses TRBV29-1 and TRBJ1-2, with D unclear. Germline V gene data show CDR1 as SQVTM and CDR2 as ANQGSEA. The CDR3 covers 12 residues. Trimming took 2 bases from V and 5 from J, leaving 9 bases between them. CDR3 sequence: CSVERGGYGYTF. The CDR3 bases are TGCAGCGTTGAACGAGGAGGGTATGGCTACACCTTC. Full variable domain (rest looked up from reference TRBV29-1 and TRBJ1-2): SAVISQKPSRDICQRGTSLTIQCQVDSQVTMMFWYRQQPGQSLTLIATANQGSEATYESGFVIDKFPISRPNLTFSTLTVSNMSPEDSSIYLCSVERGGYGYTFGSGTRLTVV.

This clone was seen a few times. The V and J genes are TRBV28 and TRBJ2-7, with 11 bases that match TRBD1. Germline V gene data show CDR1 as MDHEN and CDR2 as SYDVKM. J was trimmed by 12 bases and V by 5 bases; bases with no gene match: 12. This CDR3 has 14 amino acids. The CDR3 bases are TGTGCCAGCAGTCTGGGCGGACAGGGGGCTGCCTGGTACTTC. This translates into CASSLGGQGAAWYF.

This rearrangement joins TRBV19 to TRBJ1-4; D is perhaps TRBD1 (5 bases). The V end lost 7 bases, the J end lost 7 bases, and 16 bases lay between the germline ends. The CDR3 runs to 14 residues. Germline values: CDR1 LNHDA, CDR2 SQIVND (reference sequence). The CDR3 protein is CASTPGRGGEKLFF. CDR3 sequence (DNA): TGTGCCAGTACCCCGGGGAGGGGAGGTGAAAAACTGTTTTTT.

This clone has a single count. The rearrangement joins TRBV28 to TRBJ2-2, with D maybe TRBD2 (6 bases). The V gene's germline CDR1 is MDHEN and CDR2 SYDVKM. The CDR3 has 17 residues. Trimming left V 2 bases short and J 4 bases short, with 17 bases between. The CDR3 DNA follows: TGTGCCAGCAGTTTACCACGTGGGGGGTTGGGCACCGGGGAGCTGTTTTTT. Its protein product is CASSLPRGGLGTGELFF.

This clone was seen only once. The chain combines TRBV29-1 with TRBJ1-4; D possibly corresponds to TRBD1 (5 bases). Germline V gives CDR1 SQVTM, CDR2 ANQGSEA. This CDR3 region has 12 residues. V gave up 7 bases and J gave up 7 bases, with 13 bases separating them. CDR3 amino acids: CSGQRGGEKLFF. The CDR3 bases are TGCAGCGGCCAAAGGGGAGGTGAAAAACTGTTTTTT.

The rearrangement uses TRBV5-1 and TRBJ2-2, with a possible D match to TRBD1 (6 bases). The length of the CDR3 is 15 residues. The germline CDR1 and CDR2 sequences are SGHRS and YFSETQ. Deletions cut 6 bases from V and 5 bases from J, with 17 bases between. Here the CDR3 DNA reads TGCGCCAGCAACAAAGGCAGGGGTTATACCGGGGAGCTGTTTTTT. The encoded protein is CASNKGRGYTGELFF.

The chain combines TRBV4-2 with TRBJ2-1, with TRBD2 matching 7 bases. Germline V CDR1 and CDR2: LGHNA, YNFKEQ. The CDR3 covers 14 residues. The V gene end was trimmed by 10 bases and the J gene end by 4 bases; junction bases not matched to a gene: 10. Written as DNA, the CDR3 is TGTGCCACCGAGAGCGGGGAAACTTACAATGAGCAGTTCTTC. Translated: CATESGETYNEQFF.

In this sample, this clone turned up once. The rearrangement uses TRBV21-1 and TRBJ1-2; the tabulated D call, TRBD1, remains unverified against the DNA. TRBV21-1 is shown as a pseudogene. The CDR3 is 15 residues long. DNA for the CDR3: TGTGCCAGCAGCAAACCGGGCGACAGGGTCGGTGGCTACACCTTC. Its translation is CASSKPGDRVGGYTF.

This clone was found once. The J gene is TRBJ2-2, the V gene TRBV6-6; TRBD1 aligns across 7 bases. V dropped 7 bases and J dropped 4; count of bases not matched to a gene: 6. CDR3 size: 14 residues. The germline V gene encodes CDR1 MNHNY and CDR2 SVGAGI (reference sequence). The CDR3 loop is CASNTGESTGELFF. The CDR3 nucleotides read TGTGCCAGCAACACAGGGGAGAGCACCGGGGAGCTGTTTTTT.

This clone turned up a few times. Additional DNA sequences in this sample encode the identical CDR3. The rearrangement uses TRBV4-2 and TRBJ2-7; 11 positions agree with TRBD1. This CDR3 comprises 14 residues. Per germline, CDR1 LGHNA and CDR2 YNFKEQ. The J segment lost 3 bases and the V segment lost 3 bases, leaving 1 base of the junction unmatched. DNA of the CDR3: TGTGCCAGCAGCCAGGGACAGGGGGACTACGAGCAGTACTTC. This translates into CASSQGQGDYEQYF.

The CDR3: CSVRRAETQYF. The DNA of the CDR3 is TGCAGCGTCCGCCGTGCGGAGACCCAGTACTTC. The chain recombines TRBV29-1 with TRBJ2-5; D is unclear. CDR3 length: 11 amino acids. Germline V gene sequence: CDR1 SQVTM, CDR2 ANQGSEA. V shed 6 bases and J shed 5 bases, with 10 bases lying between them.

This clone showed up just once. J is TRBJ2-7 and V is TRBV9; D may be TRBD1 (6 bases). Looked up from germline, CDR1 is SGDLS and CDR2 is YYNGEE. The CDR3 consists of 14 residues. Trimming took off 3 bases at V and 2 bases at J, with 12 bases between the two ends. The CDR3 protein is CASSGRDTTYEQYF. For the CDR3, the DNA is TGTGCCAGCAGCGGCCGGGACACCACCTACGAGCAGTACTTC.

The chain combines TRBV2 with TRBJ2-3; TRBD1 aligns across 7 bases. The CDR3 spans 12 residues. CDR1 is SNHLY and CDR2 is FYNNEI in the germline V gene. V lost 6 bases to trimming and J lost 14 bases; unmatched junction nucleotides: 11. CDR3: CASSATGVFPYF. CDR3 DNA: TGTGCCAGCAGCGCCACAGGGGTCTTTCCGTATTTT.

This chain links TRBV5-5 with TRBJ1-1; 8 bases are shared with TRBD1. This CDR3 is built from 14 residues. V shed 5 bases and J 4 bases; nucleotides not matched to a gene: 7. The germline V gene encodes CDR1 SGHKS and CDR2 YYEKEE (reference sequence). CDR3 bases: TGTGCCAGCAGTAAGACAGGGGTGATCACTGAAGCTTTCTTT. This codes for CASSKTGVITEAFF.

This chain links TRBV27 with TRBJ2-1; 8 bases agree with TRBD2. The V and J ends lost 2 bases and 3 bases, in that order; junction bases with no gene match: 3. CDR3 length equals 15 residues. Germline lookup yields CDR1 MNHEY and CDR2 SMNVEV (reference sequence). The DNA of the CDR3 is TGTGCCAGCAGTTTAAGGCGGGGGGACTACAATGAGCAGTTCTTC. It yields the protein CASSLRRGDYNEQFF.

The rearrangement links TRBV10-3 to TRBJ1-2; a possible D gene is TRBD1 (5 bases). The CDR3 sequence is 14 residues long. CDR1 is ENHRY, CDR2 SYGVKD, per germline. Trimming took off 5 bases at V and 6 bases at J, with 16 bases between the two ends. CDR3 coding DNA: TGTGCCATCAGTCTGGACATTAATGGTAATGGCTACACCTTC. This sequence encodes CAISLDINGNGYTF.

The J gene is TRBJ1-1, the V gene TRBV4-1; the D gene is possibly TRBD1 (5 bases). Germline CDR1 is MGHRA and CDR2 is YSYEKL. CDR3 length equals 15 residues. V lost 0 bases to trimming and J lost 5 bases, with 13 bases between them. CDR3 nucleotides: TGCGCCAGCAGCCAAGATCAAGCAGGGTGGACTGAAGCTTTCTTT. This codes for CASSQDQAGWTEAFF.

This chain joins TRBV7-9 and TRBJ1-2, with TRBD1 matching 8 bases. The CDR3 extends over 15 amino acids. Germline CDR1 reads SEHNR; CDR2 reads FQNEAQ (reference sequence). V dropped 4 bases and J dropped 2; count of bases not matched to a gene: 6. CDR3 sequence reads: CASSSQGGGNYGYTF. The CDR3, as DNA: TGTGCCAGCAGCTCACAGGGGGGAGGAAACTATGGCTACACCTTC.

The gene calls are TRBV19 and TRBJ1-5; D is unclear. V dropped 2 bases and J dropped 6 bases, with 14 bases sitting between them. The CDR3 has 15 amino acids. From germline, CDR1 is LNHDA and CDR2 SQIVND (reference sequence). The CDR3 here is CASSIQRAGGQPQHF. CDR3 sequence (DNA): TGTGCCAGTAGTATACAGAGGGCGGGCGGTCAGCCCCAGCATTTT.

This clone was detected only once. The CDR3 nucleotides read TGTGCCAGCGTTCGAGGGTTTAAAGAGGGCTACACCTTC. This codes for CASVRGFKEGYTF. The chain is built from TRBV6-6 and TRBJ1-2; D not resolved. With 8 bases removed from V and 8 bases from J, the gap between germline ends came to 18 bases. Germline lookup yields CDR1 MNHNY and CDR2 SVGAGI (reference sequence). CDR3 length equals 13 residues.